This TCR beta chain was obtained from a study of monozygotic twins with inflammatory bowel disease. The CDR3 consists of 16 residues. In germline, CDR1 is LNHNV, CDR2 YYDKDF (reference sequence). Using the 5' RACE reads, TCRdb records one entry per CDR3 protein without DNA. The sample data list 350,000 to 550,000 distinct CDR3 sequences. This receptor was taken from a human donor with ulcerative colitis or Crohn's disease, or a healthy co-twin of an affected twin (not recorded which). V usage is TRBV15 and J usage is TRBJ2-7; TCRdb calls TRBD1, which cannot be checked without DNA. Sequencing was done on a sample of blood. The CDR3 region is CATSRQYTGRIYEQYF.